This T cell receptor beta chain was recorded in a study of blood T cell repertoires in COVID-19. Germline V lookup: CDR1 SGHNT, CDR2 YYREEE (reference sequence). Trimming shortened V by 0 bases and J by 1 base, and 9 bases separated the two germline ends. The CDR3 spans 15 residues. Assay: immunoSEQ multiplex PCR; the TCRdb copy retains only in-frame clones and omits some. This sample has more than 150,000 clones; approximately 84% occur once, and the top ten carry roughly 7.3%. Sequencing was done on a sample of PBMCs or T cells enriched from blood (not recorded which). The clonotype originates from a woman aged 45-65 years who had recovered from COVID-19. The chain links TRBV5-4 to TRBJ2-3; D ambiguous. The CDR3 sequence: CASSLGNRGTDTQYF. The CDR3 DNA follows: TGTGCCAGCAGCTTGGGTAACCGGGGCACAGATACGCAGTATTTT.